These 14 T cell receptor beta chains came from one sample sequenced in a study of blood T cell repertoires in COVID-19. Assay: immunoSEQ multiplex PCR; the TCRdb copy retains only in-frame clones and omits some. The table shows about 34,000 clones, with approximately 80% occurring only once. Sequencing was carried out using peripheral blood. The receptors stem from a woman aged 70 to 79 with acute or convalescent COVID-19.

The rearrangement links TRBV2 to TRBJ2-3, with 8 bases lining up with TRBD2. CDR3 size: 14 residues. Germline CDR1 and CDR2: SNHLY and FYNNEI. With 6 bases clipped from V and 6 bases from J, the junction kept 8 bases outside the gene matches. As DNA, the CDR3 is TGTGCCAGCAGCGCCGGGACTAGTCCCGATACGCAGTATTTT. Protein product: CASSAGTSPDTQYF.

The V and J genes are TRBV19 and TRBJ1-1; a possible D gene is TRBD1 (5 bases). V was cut by 10 bases and J by 1 base, with 19 bases left in between. The CDR3 totals 15 residues. Germline V CDR1 and CDR2: LNHDA, SQIVND (reference sequence). The CDR3 sequence is CATRPGGTQNTEAFF. The DNA of the CDR3 is TGTGCCACACGCCCTGGGGGGACTCAGAACACTGAAGCTTTCTTT.

The chain recombines TRBV5-4 with TRBJ2-7; D is possibly TRBD1 (5 bases). V lost 0 bases and J 5 bases, leaving 15 bases between the germline ends. Germline V lookup: CDR1 SGHNT, CDR2 YYREEE (reference sequence). CDR3 size: 15 residues. In DNA, the CDR3 is TGTGCCAGCAGCTTGGGCACAGGTTTTTCAAACGAGCAGTACTTC. This codes for CASSLGTGFSNEQYF.

In its sample, this clone was seen a few times. The chain has TRBV7-8 and TRBJ1-2; TRBD1 aligns across 9 bases. The CDR3 consists of 18 residues. The junction had 17 bases not matched to a gene; V was cut back by 2 bases and J by 7 bases. The germline CDR1 and CDR2 sequences are SGHVS and FQNEAQ. Here the CDR3 reads CASSLLQTGLQGALGYTF. CDR3 sequence (DNA): TGTGCCAGCAGCTTACTACAGACGGGCTTACAGGGGGCGCTTGGCTACACCTTC. Based on the CDR3 plus reference TRBV7-8 and TRBJ1-2, the full variable domain is GAGVSQSPRYKVAKRGQDVALRCDPISGHVSLFWYQQALGQGPEFLTYFQNEAQLDKSGLPSDRFFAERPEGSVSTLKIQRTQQEDSAVYLCASSLLQTGLQGALGYTFGSGTRLTVV.

This clone was seen once. The genes are TRBV25-1 and TRBJ2-3, with a tentative D call TRBD2 (7 bases). CDR1 and CDR2 from the germline V gene are MGHDK and SYGVNS. The CDR3 contains 16 residues. Trimming took 6 bases from V and 4 from J, leaving 20 bases between them. CDR3 sequence (DNA): TGTGCCAGCAGCCCAAAGGGAGGGGGTTTTGCAGATACGCAGTATTTT. Translation gives CASSPKGGGFADTQYF.

V is TRBV5-6 and J is TRBJ2-7, with a possible D match to TRBD2 (7 bases). Germline V gene lookup returns CDR1 SGHDT and CDR2 YYEEEE. The CDR3 is made up of 14 amino acids. Trimming stripped 5 bases from V and 1 base from J, with 13 bases between. The CDR3 sequence is CASSAGASSYEQYF. The CDR3 region has the DNA TGTGCCAGCAGTGCGGGGGCCAGTTCCTACGAGCAGTACTTC.

This clone was counted a single time. The chain recombines TRBV2 with TRBJ2-7; 7 bases agree with TRBD2. V shed 5 bases and J 0 bases; nucleotides not matched to a gene: 4. Germline CDR1 SNHLY, CDR2 FYNNEI. The CDR3 contains 14 residues. The CDR3 region is CASSRTSVSYEQYF. The CDR3 nucleotides read TGTGCCAGCAGTAGAACTAGCGTCTCCTACGAGCAGTACTTC. Based on the CDR3 plus reference TRBV2 and TRBJ2-7, the full variable domain is EPEVTQTPSHQVTQMGQEVILRCVPISNHLYFYWYRQILGQKVEFLVSFYNNEISEKSEIFDDQFSVERPDGSNFTLKIRSTKLEDSAMYFCASSRTSVSYEQYFGPGTRLTVT.

The chain carries TRBV13 and TRBJ2-1; a weak D match, TRBD1 (5 bases). This CDR3 region has 16 residues. Trimming took off 1 base at V and 6 bases at J, with 16 bases between the two ends. Germline V CDR1 and CDR2: PRHDT, FYEKMQ (reference sequence). For the CDR3, the DNA is TGTGCCAGCAGCTTAGAGGGGCGCCGTCAGGGCAATGAGCAGTTCTTC. Protein sequence: CASSLEGRRQGNEQFF.

This clone showed up just once. The chain uses TRBV7-9 and TRBJ1-2; 8 positions agree with TRBD1. From germline, CDR1 is SEHNR and CDR2 FQNEAQ (reference sequence). V dropped 5 bases and J dropped 5; count of bases not matched to a gene: 7. CDR3 length: 14 residues. In nucleotides, the CDR3 is TGTGCCAGCAGCACTGGACAGGGCGGATATGGCTACACCTTC. Protein product: CASSTGQGGYGYTF.

V and J are TRBV6-5 and TRBJ2-2, with TRBD1 matching 7 bases. CDR1 MNHEY and CDR2 SVGAGI come from the germline V gene. The CDR3 sequence is 14 residues long. V was pared by 7 bases and J by 3 bases, with 5 bases of the junction left unmatched. The CDR3 DNA reads as TGTGCCAGCAAGACAGGGACGTACACCGGGGAGCTGTTTTTT. This codes for CASKTGTYTGELFF.

This clone showed up just a few times. The V gene is TRBV18, the J gene TRBJ1-2; D unclear. The V end was cut by 0 bases, the J end by 4 bases, with 6 bases between. The CDR3 is 13 amino acids. Germline V gives CDR1 KGHSH, CDR2 LQKENI. The CDR3 bases are TGTGCCAGCTCACCACCGGCAGTCTATGGCTACACCTTC. The encoded protein is CASSPPAVYGYTF. Full variable domain (outside the CDR3, taken from reference TRBV18 and TRBJ1-2): NAGVMQNPRHLVRRRGQEARLRCSPMKGHSHVYWYRQLPEEGLKFMVYLQKENIIDESGMPKERFSAEFPKEGPSILRIQQVVRGDSAAYFCASSPPAVYGYTFGSGTRLTVV.

The chain couples TRBV6-1 to TRBJ2-3, with 7 positions matching TRBD1. The CDR3 runs 16 residues. Germline loops: CDR1 MNHNS, CDR2 SASEGT. V trimming: 0 bases; J trimming: 6 bases; junction bases outside the gene matches: 9. CDR3 protein: CASSEAITGARDTQYF. The DNA of the CDR3 is TGTGCCAGCAGTGAAGCCATTACAGGGGCACGGGATACGCAGTATTTT.

This clone appeared a single time. The chain is built from TRBV10-3 and TRBJ2-7; TRBD1 might be the D (5 bases). Per germline, CDR1 ENHRY and CDR2 SYGVKD. The CDR3 is 17 residues long. Trimming took off 2 bases at V and 0 bases at J, with 17 bases between the two ends. The CDR3 DNA reads as TGTGCCATCAGTGAGCCTCCGCCCAGGGCTGACTCCTACGAGCAGTACTTC. This translates into CAISEPPPRADSYEQYF.

The chain combines TRBV5-6 with TRBJ1-2; tentative D call: TRBD1 (5 bases). This CDR3 region has 13 residues. V was clipped by 2 bases and J by 2 bases, with 7 bases between them. Germline CDR1 is SGHDT and CDR2 is YYEEEE. CDR3 amino acids: CASSFAGNYGYTF. In nucleotides, the CDR3 is TGTGCCAGCAGCTTCGCAGGGAACTATGGCTACACCTTC. The variable domain in full, completed from reference TRBV5-6 and TRBJ1-2, reads DAGVTQSPTHLIKTRGQQVTLRCSPKSGHDTVSWYQQALGQGPQFIFQYYEEEERQRGNFPDRFSGHQFPNYSSELNVNALLLGDSALYLCASSFAGNYGYTFGSGTRLTVV.